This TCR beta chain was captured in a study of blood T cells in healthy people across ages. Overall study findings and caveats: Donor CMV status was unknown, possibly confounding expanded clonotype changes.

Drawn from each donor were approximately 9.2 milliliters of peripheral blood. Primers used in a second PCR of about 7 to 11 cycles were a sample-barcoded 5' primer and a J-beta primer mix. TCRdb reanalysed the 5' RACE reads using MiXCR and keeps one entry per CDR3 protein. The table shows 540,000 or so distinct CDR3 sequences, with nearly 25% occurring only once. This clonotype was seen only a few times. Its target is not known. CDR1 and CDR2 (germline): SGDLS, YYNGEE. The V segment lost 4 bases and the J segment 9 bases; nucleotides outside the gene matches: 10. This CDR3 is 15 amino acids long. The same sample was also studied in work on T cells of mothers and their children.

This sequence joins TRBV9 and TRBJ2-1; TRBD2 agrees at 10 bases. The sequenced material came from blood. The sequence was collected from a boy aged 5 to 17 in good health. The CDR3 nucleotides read TGTGCCAGCAGCCCCCAGCGGGGGGGACACGGTGAGCAGTTCTTC. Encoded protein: CASSPQRGGHGEQFF.